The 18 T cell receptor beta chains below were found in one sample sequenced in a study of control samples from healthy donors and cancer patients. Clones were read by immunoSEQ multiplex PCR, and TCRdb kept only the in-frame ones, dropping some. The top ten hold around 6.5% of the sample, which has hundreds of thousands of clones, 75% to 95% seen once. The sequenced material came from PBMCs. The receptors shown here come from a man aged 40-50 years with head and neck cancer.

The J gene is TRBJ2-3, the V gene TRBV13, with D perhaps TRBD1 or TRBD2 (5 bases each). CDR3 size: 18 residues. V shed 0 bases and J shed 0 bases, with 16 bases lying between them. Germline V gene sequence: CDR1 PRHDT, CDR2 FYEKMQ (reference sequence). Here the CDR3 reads CASSLGPPGGPSTDTQYF. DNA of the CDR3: TGTGCCAGCAGCTTAGGTCCCCCTGGGGGTCCTAGCACAGATACGCAGTATTTT. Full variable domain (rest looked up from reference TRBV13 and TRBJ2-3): AAGVIQSPRHLIKEKRETATLKCYPIPRHDTVYWYQQGPGQDPQFLISFYEKMQSDKGSIPDRFSAQQFSDYHSELNMSSLELGDSALYFCASSLGPPGGPSTDTQYFGPGTRLTVL.

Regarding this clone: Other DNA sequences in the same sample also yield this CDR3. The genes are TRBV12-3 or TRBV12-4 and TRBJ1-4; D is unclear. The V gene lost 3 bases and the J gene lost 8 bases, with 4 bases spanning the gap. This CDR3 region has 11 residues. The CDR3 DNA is TGTGCCAGCAGTTTGGGGGAAAAACTGTTTTTT. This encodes CASSLGEKLFF.

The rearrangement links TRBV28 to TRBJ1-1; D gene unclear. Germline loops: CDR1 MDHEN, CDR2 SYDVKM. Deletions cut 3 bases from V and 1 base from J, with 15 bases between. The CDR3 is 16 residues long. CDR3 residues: CASSFPSGRSNTEAFF. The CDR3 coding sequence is TGTGCCAGCAGTTTCCCTTCCGGACGGTCGAACACTGAAGCTTTCTTT.

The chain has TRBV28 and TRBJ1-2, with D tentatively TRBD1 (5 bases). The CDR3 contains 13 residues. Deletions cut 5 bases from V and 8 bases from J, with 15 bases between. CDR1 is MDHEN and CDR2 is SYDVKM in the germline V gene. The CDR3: CASSAAGTPGYTF. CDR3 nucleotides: TGTGCCAGCAGTGCCGCCGGGACTCCGGGCTACACCTTC.

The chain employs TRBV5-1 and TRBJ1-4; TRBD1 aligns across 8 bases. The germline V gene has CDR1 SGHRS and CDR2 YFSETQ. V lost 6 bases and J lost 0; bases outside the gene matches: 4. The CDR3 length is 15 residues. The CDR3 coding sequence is TGCGCCAGCACCCAGGGGGCGGCAACTAATGAAAAACTGTTTTTT. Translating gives CASTQGAATNEKLFF. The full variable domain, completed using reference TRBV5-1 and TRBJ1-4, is KAGVTQTPRYLIKTRGQQVTLSCSPISGHRSVSWYQQTPGQGLQFLFEYFSETQRNKGNFPGRFSGRQFSNSRSEMNVSTLELGDSALYLCASTQGAATNEKLFFGSGTQLSVL.

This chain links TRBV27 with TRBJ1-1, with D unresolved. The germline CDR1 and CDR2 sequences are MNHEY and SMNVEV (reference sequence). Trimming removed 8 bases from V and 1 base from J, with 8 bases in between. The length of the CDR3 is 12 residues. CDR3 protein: CASRTANTEAFF. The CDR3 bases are TGTGCCAGCCGAACAGCGAACACTGAAGCTTTCTTT.

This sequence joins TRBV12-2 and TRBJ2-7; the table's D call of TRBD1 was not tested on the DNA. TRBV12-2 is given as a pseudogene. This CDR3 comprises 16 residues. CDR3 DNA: TGTGCAAGTCGCCCGCCCGGACAGGGGGCTTCCTACGAGCAGTACTTC. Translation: CASRPPGQGASYEQYF.

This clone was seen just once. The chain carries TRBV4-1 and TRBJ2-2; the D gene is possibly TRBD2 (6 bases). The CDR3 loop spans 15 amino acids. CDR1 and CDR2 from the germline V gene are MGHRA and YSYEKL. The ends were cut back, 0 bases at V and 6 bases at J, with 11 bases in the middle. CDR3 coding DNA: TGCGCCAGCAGCCAAGACAAGACTAGTCCCGGGGAGCTGTTTTTT. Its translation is CASSQDKTSPGELFF.

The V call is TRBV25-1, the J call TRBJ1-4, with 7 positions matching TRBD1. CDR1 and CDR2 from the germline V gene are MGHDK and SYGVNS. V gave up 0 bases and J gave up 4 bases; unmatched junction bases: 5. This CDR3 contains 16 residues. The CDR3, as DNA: TGTGCCAGCAGTGAATATAAAACAGGGGTTAATGAAAAACTGTTTTTT. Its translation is CASSEYKTGVNEKLFF.

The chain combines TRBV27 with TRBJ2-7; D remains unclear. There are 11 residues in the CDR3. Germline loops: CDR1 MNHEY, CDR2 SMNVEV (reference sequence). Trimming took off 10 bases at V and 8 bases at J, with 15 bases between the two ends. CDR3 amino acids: CATSRTGQQYF. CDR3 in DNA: TGTGCCACCTCCAGGACCGGACAGCAGTACTTC.

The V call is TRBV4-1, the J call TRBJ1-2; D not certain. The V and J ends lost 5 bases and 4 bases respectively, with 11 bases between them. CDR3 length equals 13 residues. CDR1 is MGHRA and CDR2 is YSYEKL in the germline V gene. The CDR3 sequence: CASSASETYGYTF. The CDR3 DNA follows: TGCGCCAGCAGCGCAAGCGAAACCTATGGCTACACCTTC.

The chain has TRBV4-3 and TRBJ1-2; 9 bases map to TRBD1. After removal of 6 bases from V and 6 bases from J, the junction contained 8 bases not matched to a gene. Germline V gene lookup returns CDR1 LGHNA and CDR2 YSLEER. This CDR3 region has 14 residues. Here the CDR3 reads CASRTYGTGNGYTF. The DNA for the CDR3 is TGCGCCAGCAGGACTTATGGGACAGGGAATGGCTACACCTTC.

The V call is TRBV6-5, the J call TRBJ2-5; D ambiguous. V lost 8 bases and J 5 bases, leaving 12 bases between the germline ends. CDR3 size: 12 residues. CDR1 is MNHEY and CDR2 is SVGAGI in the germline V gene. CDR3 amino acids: CASSGLGETQYF. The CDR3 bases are TGTGCCAGCTCTGGGCTTGGGGAGACCCAGTACTTC.

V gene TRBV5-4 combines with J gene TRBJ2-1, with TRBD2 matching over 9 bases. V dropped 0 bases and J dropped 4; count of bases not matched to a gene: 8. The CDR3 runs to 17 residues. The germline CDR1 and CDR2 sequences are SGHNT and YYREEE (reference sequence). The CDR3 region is CASSLGGGRASYNEQFF. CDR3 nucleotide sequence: TGTGCCAGCAGCTTGGGGGGCGGGAGGGCCTCATACAATGAGCAGTTCTTC.

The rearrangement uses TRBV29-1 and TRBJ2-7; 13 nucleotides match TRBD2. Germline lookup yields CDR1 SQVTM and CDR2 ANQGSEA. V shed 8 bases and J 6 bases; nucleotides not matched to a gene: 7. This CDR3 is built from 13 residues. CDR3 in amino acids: CSIRTSGSFEQYF. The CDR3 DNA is TGCAGCATCAGGACTAGCGGGAGTTTCGAGCAGTACTTC.

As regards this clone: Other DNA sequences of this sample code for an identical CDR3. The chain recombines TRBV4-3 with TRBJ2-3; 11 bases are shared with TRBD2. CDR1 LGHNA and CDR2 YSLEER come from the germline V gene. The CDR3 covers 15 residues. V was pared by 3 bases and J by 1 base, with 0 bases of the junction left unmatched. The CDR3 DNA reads TGCGCCAGCAGCCAGGGACTAGCGGGCACAGATACGCAGTATTTT. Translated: CASSQGLAGTDTQYF.

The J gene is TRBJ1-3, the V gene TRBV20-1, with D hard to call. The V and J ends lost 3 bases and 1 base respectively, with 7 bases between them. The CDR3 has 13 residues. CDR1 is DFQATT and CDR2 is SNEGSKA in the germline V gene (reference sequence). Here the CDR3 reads CSASGGSGNTIYF. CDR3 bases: TGCAGTGCTAGTGGAGGGTCTGGAAACACCATATATTTT.

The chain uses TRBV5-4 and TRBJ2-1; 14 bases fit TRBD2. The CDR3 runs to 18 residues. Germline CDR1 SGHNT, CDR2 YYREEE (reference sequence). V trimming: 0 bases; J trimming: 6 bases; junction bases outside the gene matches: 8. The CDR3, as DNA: TGTGCCAGCAGCTTGGGGGGGACTAGCGGGAGCGTTGGCAATGAGCAGTTCTTC. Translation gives CASSLGGTSGSVGNEQFF.